Each of the 18 T cell receptor beta chains below was sequenced from the same sample in a study of cytomegalovirus exposure and HLA in healthy donors. Primers for the PCR totalled 60 Vbeta and 13 Jbeta. Generated by immunoSEQ multiplex PCR, the TCRdb table keeps only in-frame clones and is missing some. Of approximately 170,000 clones in the sample, around 80% were seen once. Sequencing was carried out using PBMCs. The receptors shown here come from a female donor in good health and CMV-seronegative.

CDR3 coding DNA: TGTGCCAGCAGCTTGACAGGGTACACTGAAGCTTTCTTT. Protein product: CASSLTGYTEAFF. The rearrangement uses TRBV7-3 and TRBJ1-1, with 7 bases lining up with TRBD1. CDR1 is SGHTA, CDR2 FQGTGA, per germline. V shed 3 bases and J 3 bases; nucleotides not matched to a gene: 1. The CDR3 sequence is 13 residues long.

This clone showed up just a few times. The V and J genes are TRBV2 and TRBJ2-7; no firm D call. CDR3 length: 12 amino acids. The V gene lost 4 bases and the J gene lost 3 bases, with 7 bases spanning the gap. Germline loops: CDR1 SNHLY, CDR2 FYNNEI. In DNA, the CDR3 is TGTGCCAGCAGTGGACAAAGCTACGAGCAGTACTTC. Translation: CASSGQSYEQYF.

The chain employs TRBV28 and TRBJ1-5; D possibly corresponds to TRBD1 (5 bases). From germline, CDR1 is MDHEN and CDR2 SYDVKM. This CDR3 is built from 13 residues. V was clipped by 7 bases and J by 3 bases, with 10 bases between them. CDR3 in DNA: TGTGCCAGCACCACGACAGCCAATCAGCCCCAGCATTTT. This sequence encodes CASTTTANQPQHF. Full variable domain (remainder filled in from reference TRBV28 and TRBJ1-5): DVKVTQSSRYLVKRTGEKVFLECVQDMDHENMFWYRQDPGLGLRLIYFSYDVKMKEKGDIPEGYSVSREKKERFSLILESASTNQTSMYLCASTTTANQPQHFGDGTRLSIL.

The V and J genes are TRBV5-1 and TRBJ2-3; D is unclear. The CDR3 spans 13 residues. Trimming took off 3 bases at V and 2 bases at J, with 7 bases between the two ends. The V gene's germline CDR1 is SGHRS and CDR2 YFSETQ. This CDR3 reads CASSSDNTDTQYF. CDR3 coding DNA: TGCGCCAGCAGCTCCGACAACACAGATACGCAGTATTTT.

The chain recombines TRBV6-5 with TRBJ2-7, with 10 bases lining up with TRBD1. J was trimmed by 6 bases and V by 4 bases; bases with no gene match: 12. Per the germline V gene, CDR1 is MNHEY and CDR2 is SVGAGI. CDR3 length: 16 residues. The CDR3 nucleotides read TGTGCCAGCAGTTCTGTCAGACAGGGGGCGGGGTCCGAGCAGTACTTC. This sequence encodes CASSSVRQGAGSEQYF.

The chain uses TRBV19 and TRBJ1-5; D possibly corresponds to TRBD1 (5 bases). The CDR3 contains 13 residues. V gave up 2 bases and J gave up 7 bases, with 9 bases separating them. Germline CDR1 and CDR2: LNHDA and SQIVND (reference sequence). The chain's CDR3 is CASSIQGSQPQHF. In nucleotides, the CDR3 is TGTGCCAGTAGTATACAGGGCAGCCAGCCCCAGCATTTT.

The chain has TRBV10-3 and TRBJ1-1; TRBD1 agrees at 8 bases. The V gene end was trimmed by 6 bases and the J gene end by 5 bases; junction bases not matched to a gene: 17. The CDR3 sequence is 17 residues long. Germline-derived CDR1 and CDR2 are ENHRY and SYGVKD. This CDR3 reads CAISPTSLVRGHTEAFF. The CDR3, as DNA: TGTGCCATCAGCCCCACTTCCCTTGTCAGGGGGCATACTGAAGCTTTCTTT.

V usage is TRBV29-1 and J usage is TRBJ2-5; D gene uncertain. CDR1 is SQVTM and CDR2 is ANQGSEA in the germline V gene. Trimming removed 2 bases from V and 1 base from J, with 8 bases in between. The CDR3 contains 13 residues. The CDR3 DNA follows: TGCAGCGTTGAAATGGCCCTCCAAGAGACCCAGTACTTC. Amino acids: CSVEMALQETQYF.

This chain connects TRBV4-1 to TRBJ2-2, with 13 positions matching TRBD2. Trimming cost V 1 base and J 7 bases; bases outside gene matches: 12. Germline-derived CDR1 and CDR2 are MGHRA and YSYEKL. The CDR3 sequence is 19 residues long. The CDR3 reads CASSQARGTSGTNGGELFF. As DNA, the CDR3 is TGCGCCAGCAGCCAAGCGAGGGGGACTAGCGGGACCAACGGCGGGGAGCTGTTTTTT.

The CDR3 loop is CASRYGRGGNNSPLHF. The CDR3 DNA reads TGTGCCAGCAGATATGGGAGGGGAGGAAATAATTCACCCCTCCACTTT. V gene TRBV7-9 combines with J gene TRBJ1-6; TRBD1 might be the D (5 bases). CDR1 SEHNR and CDR2 FQNEAQ come from the germline V gene (reference sequence). Trimming pared 6 bases from V and 5 bases from J, leaving 17 bases between. This CDR3 is 16 amino acids long.

This rearrangement joins TRBV6-6 to TRBJ1-1; a weak D match, TRBD1 (5 bases). V was shortened by 0 bases and J by 0 bases, with 8 bases between the two germline ends. The CDR3 consists of 15 residues. The germline CDR1 and CDR2 sequences are MNHNY and SVGAGI (reference sequence). CDR3 sequence reads: CASSYSRQLNTEAFF. The CDR3 DNA sequence: TGTGCCAGCAGTTACTCGAGACAGCTGAACACTGAAGCTTTCTTT.

This chain joins TRBV16 and TRBJ1-2; no firm D call. Germline CDR1 KGHSY, CDR2 FQNENV. V was cut by 4 bases and J by 4 bases, with 19 bases left in between. The length of the CDR3 is 16 residues. CDR3 DNA sequence: TGTGCCAGCAGCCTCCCGGCGGGTTGGGCGACCTATGGCTACACCTTC. Encoded protein: CASSLPAGWATYGYTF.

This clone was observed a handful of times. This sequence joins TRBV19 and TRBJ2-1; possibly TRBD1 for D (5 bases). V gave up 3 bases and J gave up 7 bases, with 16 bases separating them. The CDR3 consists of 15 residues. Germline V CDR1 and CDR2: LNHDA, SQIVND (reference sequence). The CDR3 sequence is CASSISGWGVNEQFF. In DNA, the CDR3 is TGTGCCAGTAGTATCTCCGGTTGGGGCGTAAATGAGCAGTTCTTC.

CDR3 nucleotides: TGCGCCAGCGTATCATTTCCGGGACAGGGGGCGAAAGAGACCCAGTACTTC. Encoded protein: CASVSFPGQGAKETQYF. The chain joins TRBV5-1 to TRBJ2-5, with 12 positions matching TRBD1. Trimming took 7 bases from V and 3 from J; bases not matched to a gene: 13. The germline V gene has CDR1 SGHRS and CDR2 YFSETQ. The CDR3 totals 17 residues.

The J gene is TRBJ2-2, the V gene TRBV9; perhaps TRBD1 as D (5 bases). CDR3 length: 16 amino acids. Germline loops: CDR1 SGDLS, CDR2 YYNGEE. V lost 1 base to trimming and J lost 3 bases, with 13 bases between them. CDR3 DNA sequence: TGTGCCAGCAGCGTATCCGGTTGGGGCGACACCGGGGAGCTGTTTTTT. As protein: CASSVSGWGDTGELFF.

The chain uses TRBV9 and TRBJ1-1, with TRBD1 as a possible D gene (5 bases). Trimming stripped 0 bases from V and 6 bases from J, with 18 bases between. There are 16 residues in the CDR3. Germline V CDR1 and CDR2: SGDLS, YYNGEE. The CDR3 coding sequence is TGTGCCAGCAGCGTAGGATCGCGGCAGGGTCGGGCTGAAGCTTTCTTT. Translation gives CASSVGSRQGRAEAFF.

V and J are TRBV2 and TRBJ1-1; unclear D gene. The germline V and J ends were trimmed by 6 bases and 4 bases, with 12 bases remaining between them. The germline CDR1 and CDR2 sequences are SNHLY and FYNNEI. This CDR3 comprises 13 residues. CDR3: CASRDSKGTEAFF. The CDR3, as DNA: TGTGCCAGCAGGGACTCTAAGGGCACTGAAGCTTTCTTT.

This clone turned up a few times. J is TRBJ1-4 and V is TRBV28, with TRBD1 matching over 9 bases. The V gene end was trimmed by 6 bases and the J gene end by 7 bases; junction bases not matched to a gene: 6. Germline V gene lookup returns CDR1 MDHEN and CDR2 SYDVKM. This CDR3 has 14 residues. CDR3: CASRTGGASEKLFF. CDR3 bases: TGTGCCAGCAGAACAGGGGGCGCCTCTGAAAAACTGTTTTTT.